This is a list of T cell receptor beta chains from one sample in a study of a mutant IDH1 vaccine in newly diagnosed glioma. Profiled with immunoSEQ multiplex PCR; TCRdb holds only in-frame clones, not every one. Of fewer than 65,000 clones listed, about 74% were seen once; the top ten hold 1.5% to 2%. The input for sequencing was PBMCs, taken from a glioma patient treated with radiotherapy, temozolomide or both. The source of these receptors is a woman in her thirties or forties with glioma. CDR3s include the opening cysteine and the closing phenylalanine or tryptophan. The D gene is left open where the match is weak. Size tells how often a clone was seen (once, few, many) or the class of an expanded clone, and some rows leave it out.

V: TRBV18
J: TRBJ1-4
length: 15
size: NA
D: TRBD1
DNA: TGTGCCAGCTCACCATTGGGACAGGGGGGTGAAAAACTGTTTTTT
CDR3: CASSPLGQGGEKLFF

V: TRBV2
J: TRBJ2-3
length: 18
size: NA
D: TRBD1
DNA: TGTGCCAGCAGTGCGGGACAGGGGCGGATTTTTGGCACAGATACGCAGTATTTT
CDR3: CASSAGQGRIFGTDTQYF

V: TRBV5-1
J: TRBJ2-5
length: 14
size: NA
D: NA
DNA: TGCGCCAGCAGCCCTAGGGACGTCCAAGAGACCCAGTACTTC
CDR3: CASSPRDVQETQYF

V: TRBV14
J: TRBJ1-2
length: 13
size: NA
D: NA
DNA: TGTGCCAGCAGCCAAGGGACCTATTATGGCTACACCTTC
CDR3: CASSQGTYYGYTF

V: TRBV19
J: TRBJ2-6
length: 17
size: NA
D: NA
DNA: TGTGCCAGTATTTCCCCAGGGAATCTTGGAGGGGCCAACGTCCTGACTTTC
CDR3: CASISPGNLGGANVLTF

V: TRBV19
J: TRBJ1-1
length: 14
size: NA
D: NA
DNA: TGTGCCAGTAGTATAGTTGGGGTGGGGAGTGAAGCTTTCTTT
CDR3: CASSIVGVGSEAFF

V: TRBV19
J: TRBJ1-5
length: 16
size: few
D: NA
DNA: TGTGCCAGTAGTATAGGAGACGACACCCGTGGGTCGCCCCAGCATTTT
CDR3: CASSIGDDTRGSPQHF

V: TRBV29-1
J: TRBJ2-4
length: 13
size: NA
D: NA
DNA: TGCAGCGTTGGTCAGTTAGCCAAAAACATTCAGTACTTC
CDR3: CSVGQLAKNIQYF

V: TRBV29-1
J: TRBJ2-1
length: 15
size: NA
D: TRBD2
DNA: TGCAGCGTTGAGGCGGGACGGGGGGGCCCTAATGAGCAGTTCTTC
CDR3: CSVEAGRGGPNEQFF

V: TRBV9
J: TRBJ1-2
length: 12
size: NA
D: NA
DNA: TGTGCCAGCGGGGGGGTAGGCTATGGCTACACCTTC
CDR3: CASGGVGYGYTF

V: TRBV10-3
J: TRBJ2-3
length: 13
size: NA
D: NA
DNA: TGTGCCATCAGTGGCCTAGCCGCAGATACGCAGTATTTT
CDR3: CAISGLAADTQYF

V: TRBV4-3
J: TRBJ2-3
length: 17
size: NA
D: NA
DNA: TGCGCCAGCAGCCAAGCGGGCAGCCACAGTTTCACAGATACGCAGTATTTT
CDR3: CASSQAGSHSFTDTQYF

V: TRBV30
J: TRBJ2-7
length: 11
size: NA
D: NA
DNA: TGTGCCTGGAGTGTAGCCCACGAGCAGTACTTC
CDR3: CAWSVAHEQYF

V: TRBV27
J: TRBJ1-2
length: 15
size: NA
D: NA
DNA: TGTGCCAGCAGTTTATCTGCTTCGCCTAACTATGGCTACACCTTC
CDR3: CASSLSASPNYGYTF

V: TRBV14
J: TRBJ1-1
length: 16
size: few
D: NA
DNA: TGTGCCAGCAGCCAAGATCCTTGGGGGAGGCACACTGAAGCTTTCTTT
CDR3: CASSQDPWGRHTEAFF

V: TRBV7-6
J: TRBJ2-1
length: 16
size: few
D: TRBD2
DNA: TGTGCCAGCAGCTTAGGAGCTGCTGGGGGGGTTACTGAGCAGTTCTTC
CDR3: CASSLGAAGGVTEQFF

V: TRBV30
J: TRBJ1-1
length: 15
size: NA
D: NA
DNA: TGTGCCTGGAGTGTCCAGGCCCTTCGAGGCACTGAAGCTTTCTTT
CDR3: CAWSVQALRGTEAFF

V: TRBV5-1
J: TRBJ1-1
length: 14
size: NA
D: NA
DNA: TGCGCCAGCAGCTCGATCAGGGGAGGCACTGAAGCTTTCTTT
CDR3: CASSSIRGGTEAFF

V: TRBV9
J: TRBJ1-1
length: 14
size: NA
D: NA
DNA: TGTGCCAGCAGCCCTTATGAGATGAACACTGAAGCTTTCTTT
CDR3: CASSPYEMNTEAFF

V: TRBV30
J: TRBJ1-2
length: 13
size: NA
D: TRBD1
DNA: TGTGCCTGGAATGACAGGGGGCGGAATGGCTACACCTTC
CDR3: CAWNDRGRNGYTF

V: TRBV7-6
J: TRBJ1-1
length: 14
size: NA
D: NA
DNA: TGTGCCAGCAGCTTAGCGAGAGGTCGGGGGGAAGCTTTCTTT
CDR3: CASSLARGRGEAFF

V: TRBV10-3
J: TRBJ2-3
length: 14
size: NA
D: TRBD2
DNA: TGTGCCACCCAAGCGGGGGGGCCGACAGATACGCAGTATTTT
CDR3: CATQAGGPTDTQYF

V: TRBV2
J: TRBJ1-2
length: 15
size: once
D: TRBD1
DNA: TGTGCCAGCCCGGTGGGGACAGGGGGCCGCTATGGCTACACCTTC
CDR3: CASPVGTGGRYGYTF

V: TRBV5-5
J: TRBJ1-1
length: 13
size: NA
D: NA
DNA: TGTGCCAGCAGCCCGACACCGAACACTGAAGCTTTCTTT
CDR3: CASSPTPNTEAFF

V: TRBV6-5
J: TRBJ2-3
length: 15
size: NA
D: TRBD2
DNA: TGTGCCAGCAGGCCACGGGGAGCGGGGGTCCTTACGCAGTATTTT
CDR3: CASRPRGAGVLTQYF

V: TRBV15
J: TRBJ2-1
length: 12
size: NA
D: NA
DNA: TGTGCCACCAGCCGGGGGGCCAATGAGCAGTTCTTC
CDR3: CATSRGANEQFF

V: TRBV5-6
J: TRBJ1-6
length: 15
size: once
D: NA
DNA: TGTGCCAGCAGCACCACAGGGAGGCGGGCTTCACCCCTCCACTTT
CDR3: CASSTTGRRASPLHF

V: TRBV20-1
J: TRBJ2-3
length: 8
size: NA
D: NA
DNA: TGCAGTGCGGGGTCGCAGTATTTT
CDR3: CSAGSQYF

V: TRBV7-2
J: TRBJ1-1
length: 18
size: NA
D: NA
DNA: TGTGCCAGCAGCTTAGCGCAGTACCCCGGGGGGCCGAACACTGAAGCTTTCTTT
CDR3: CASSLAQYPGGPNTEAFF

V: TRBV29-1
J: TRBJ2-2
length: 13
size: NA
D: TRBD2
DNA: TGCAGCGCTAGCGGGGGGGTAGGTGGGGAGCTGTTTTTT
CDR3: CSASGGVGGELFF

V: TRBV5-8
J: TRBJ2-3
length: 17
size: NA
D: TRBD2
DNA: TGTGCCAGCAGCCCCGGACTAGCGGGGAGGAACCTGGATACGCAGTATTTT
CDR3: CASSPGLAGRNLDTQYF

V: TRBV18
J: TRBJ2-7
length: 13
size: once
D: NA
DNA: TGTGCCAGCTCACTAGCGGACTCCTACGAGCAGTACTTC
CDR3: CASSLADSYEQYF